These 27 T cell receptor beta chains originate from one sample sequenced in a study of blood T cell repertoires in COVID-19. TCRdb keeps only in-frame clones here, not all; method: immunoSEQ multiplex PCR. In the table there are under 45,000 clones, 80% to 90% of which are singletons. The sample comprised peripheral blood. These receptors were obtained from a man aged 55 to 69 with active COVID-19.

The sample holds one count of this clone. V gene TRBV2 combines with J gene TRBJ1-1; perhaps TRBD1 as D (6 bases). CDR3 length: 16 residues. Germline V gene lookup returns CDR1 SNHLY and CDR2 FYNNEI. The germline V and J ends were trimmed by 7 bases and 0 bases, with 18 bases remaining between them. CDR3 protein: CASIRTGLFVNTEAFF. The CDR3 DNA reads TGTGCCAGCATTCGAACAGGGTTGTTTGTGAACACTGAAGCTTTCTTT.

The rearrangement links TRBV6-2 or TRBV6-3 to TRBJ2-7; no reliable D call. V dropped 0 bases and J dropped 6 bases, with 3 bases sitting between them. Germline assignment: CDR1 MNHEY and CDR2 SVGEGT. This CDR3 has 11 amino acids. The CDR3 DNA is TGTGCCAGCAGTTACTCACTCGAGCAGTACTTC. Amino acids: CASSYSLEQYF.

CDR3 nucleotide sequence: TGTGCCAGCAGCTTCGGCGGGAGTTATGAGCAGTTCTTC. The encoded protein is CASSFGGSYEQFF. The V call is TRBV5-8, the J call TRBJ2-1; 7 nucleotides agree with TRBD2. This CDR3 contains 13 residues. Germline CDR1 and CDR2: SGHTS and YDEGEE. Trimming at V came to 2 bases and at J to 8 bases, leaving 4 bases not matched to a gene. Variable domain in full (rest from reference TRBV5-8 and TRBJ2-1): EAGVTQSPTHLIKTRGQQATLRCSPISGHTSVYWYQQALGLGLQFLLWYDEGEERNRGNFPPRFSGRQFPNYSSELNVNALELEDSALYLCASSFGGSYEQFFGPGTRLTVL.

V and J are TRBV29-1 and TRBJ1-2, with 8 bases aligning to TRBD1. This CDR3 has 14 amino acids. The ends lost 0 bases at V and 7 bases at J; junction bases unmatched: 7. Germline values: CDR1 SQVTM, CDR2 ANQGSEA. The CDR3 spells CSVEDPGQEGGYTF. Here the CDR3 DNA reads TGCAGCGTTGAAGACCCGGGACAGGAAGGTGGCTACACCTTC.

This clone has just a few counts. The chain recombines TRBV28 with TRBJ1-2, with TRBD1 as a possible D gene (6 bases). The CDR3 length is 15 residues. Germline assignment: CDR1 MDHEN and CDR2 SYDVKM. Trimming took 6 bases from V and 8 from J, leaving 22 bases between them. Written as DNA, the CDR3 is TGTGCCAGCAGGGGCGGTCCAGGGGAAGTAAACGGCTACACCTTC. The encoded protein is CASRGGPGEVNGYTF.

J is TRBJ1-5 and V is TRBV11-2; 9 nucleotides agree with TRBD1. J lost 2 bases, V lost 5 bases, and 4 bases had no gene match. Germline loops: CDR1 SGHAT, CDR2 FQNNGV. The CDR3 runs to 15 residues. CDR3 region: CASSLDRGGNQPQHF. The CDR3 nucleotides are TGTGCCAGCAGCCTGGACAGGGGAGGCAATCAGCCCCAGCATTTT. Drawing the rest from reference TRBV11-2 and TRBJ1-5, the complete variable domain is EAGVAQSPRYKIIEKRQSVAFWCNPISGHATLYWYQQILGQGPKLLIQFQNNGVVDDSQLPKDRFSAERLKGVDSTLKIQPAKLEDSAVYLCASSLDRGGNQPQHFGDGTRLSIL.

V is TRBV19 and J is TRBJ1-4, with 8 nucleotides matching TRBD1. The V gene end was trimmed by 4 bases and the J gene end by 7 bases; junction bases not matched to a gene: 8. The germline V gene encodes CDR1 LNHDA and CDR2 SQIVND (reference sequence). The CDR3 runs to 15 residues. CDR3 in amino acids: CASSTQGAGGEKLFF. CDR3 bases: TGTGCCAGTAGTACGCAGGGGGCAGGAGGTGAAAAACTGTTTTTT.

This clone was found once. The V gene is TRBV3-1 (or the pseudogene TRBV3-2), the J gene TRBJ1-2, with TRBD1 matching over 7 bases. CDR3 size: 15 residues. Losses at the gene ends were 1 base for V and 0 bases for J; bases not matched to a gene: 2. CDR1 and CDR2 (germline): LGHDT, YNNKEL (reference sequence). This CDR3 is CASSQGTGPNYGYTF. As DNA, the CDR3 is TGTGCCAGCAGCCAAGGGACAGGTCCTAACTATGGCTACACCTTC.

This clone was counted between two and nine times. The chain recombines TRBV16 with TRBJ1-4; 7 positions match TRBD1. Germline trimming cut 0 bases from V and 3 bases from J; bases unmatched to any gene: 1. The length of the CDR3 is 15 residues. Germline V gives CDR1 KGHSY, CDR2 FQNENV. CDR3 protein: CASSQSRGSNEKLFF. The CDR3 DNA reads TGTGCCAGCAGCCAATCCAGGGGGTCTAATGAAAAACTGTTTTTT. The full variable domain, rest sourced from reference TRBV16 and TRBJ1-4, is GEEVAQTPKHLVRGEGQKAKLYCAPIKGHSYVFWYQQVLKNEFKFLISFQNENVFDETGMPKERFSAKCLPNSPCSLEIQATKLEDSAVYFCASSQSRGSNEKLFFGSGTQLSVL.

The V and J genes are TRBV19 and TRBJ1-1, with D perhaps TRBD1 (5 bases). V shed 7 bases and J shed 0 bases, with 15 bases lying between them. Per germline, CDR1 LNHDA and CDR2 SQIVND (reference sequence). The CDR3 covers 15 residues. The CDR3 reads CASTSLGGMNTEAFF. The CDR3 bases are TGTGCCAGTACCTCGCTGGGGGGAATGAACACTGAAGCTTTCTTT. The full variable domain, rest sourced from reference TRBV19 and TRBJ1-1, is DGGITQSPKYLFRKEGQNVTLSCEQNLNHDAMYWYRQDPGQGLRLIYYSQIVNDFQKGDIAEGYSVSREKKESFPLTVTSAQKNPTAFYLCASTSLGGMNTEAFFGQGTRLTVV.

CDR3 loop: CASSFSGSAQNEQFF. The CDR3 DNA reads as TGTGCCAGCAGCTTTAGCGGGAGCGCCCAAAATGAGCAGTTCTTC. The chain links TRBV11-2 to TRBJ2-1, with 9 bases aligning to TRBD2. Germline trimming cut 3 bases from V and 7 bases from J; bases unmatched to any gene: 7. This CDR3 contains 15 residues. Germline V gene data show CDR1 as SGHAT and CDR2 as FQNNGV.

This chain links TRBV9 with TRBJ2-7; tentatively, D is TRBD1 (6 bases). V was clipped by 3 bases and J by 2 bases, with 12 bases between them. Germline CDR1 reads SGDLS; CDR2 reads YYNGEE. This CDR3 region has 14 residues. Here the CDR3 reads CASSGGPATYEQYF. The DNA of the CDR3 is TGTGCCAGCAGCGGGGGGCCGGCCACCTACGAGCAGTACTTC.

This chain joins TRBV27 and TRBJ1-2; the match to TRBD1 covers 8 bases. The V gene end was trimmed by 2 bases and the J gene end by 4 bases; junction bases not matched to a gene: 12. Germline CDR1 MNHEY, CDR2 SMNVEV (reference sequence). The CDR3 has 17 amino acids. The CDR3 loop is CASSLRGQGAPVYGYTF. CDR3 nucleotides: TGTGCCAGCAGTTTAAGAGGGCAGGGGGCGCCGGTCTATGGCTACACCTTC.

The gene calls are TRBV10-3 and TRBJ2-7, with 8 positions matching TRBD2. The CDR3 extends over 13 amino acids. CDR1 is ENHRY and CDR2 is SYGVKD in the germline V gene. Unmatched junction bases numbered 2, after V lost 3 bases and J lost 4 bases. For the CDR3, the DNA is TGTGCCATCAGTGAACAGCGGGAGTACGAGCAGTACTTC. Residues: CAISEQREYEQYF.

As for this clone: At one end, the junction sequence differs from germline, possibly due to a read error. V and J are TRBV5-1 and TRBJ2-4; TRBD2 is a possible D gene (5 bases). Germline-derived CDR1 and CDR2 are SGHRS and YFSETQ. This CDR3 is built from 14 residues. The CDR3, as DNA: TGCGCCAGCAGCTCGGATACCCCCGAGTTCGGGATGCACTTC. It specifies CASSSDTPEFGMHF.

The chain carries TRBV27 and TRBJ2-1; 7 bases are a match to TRBD2. J was trimmed by 9 bases and V by 1 base; bases with no gene match: 15. This CDR3 has 17 amino acids. From germline, CDR1 is MNHEY and CDR2 SMNVEV (reference sequence). The CDR3 here is CASSLFASGMGLGEQFF. The CDR3 DNA follows: TGTGCCAGCAGTTTATTCGCTAGCGGTATGGGTTTGGGTGAGCAGTTCTTC.

This clone was counted a few times. The genes are TRBV5-1 and TRBJ2-3, with a weak D call TRBD1 (6 bases). Trimming took 1 base from V and 0 from J, leaving 15 bases between them. This CDR3 is built from 17 residues. Germline V lookup: CDR1 SGHRS, CDR2 YFSETQ. CDR3 DNA: TGCGCCAGCAGCTTGATCAGACAGGCCTTTAGCACAGATACGCAGTATTTT. Amino acids: CASSLIRQAFSTDTQYF.

The chain joins TRBV28 to TRBJ1-2, with 9 bases matching TRBD1. This CDR3 spans 14 amino acids. V gave up 7 bases and J gave up 4 bases; unmatched junction bases: 7. Germline V CDR1 and CDR2: MDHEN, SYDVKM. CDR3 nucleotides: TGTGCCAGCAACTTGGACAGGGGCGTCTATGGCTACACCTTC. Translation: CASNLDRGVYGYTF.

The table lists this clone with a few counts. The chain couples TRBV28 to TRBJ2-7, with a weak D call TRBD2 (6 bases). Trimming removed 9 bases at V and 0 bases at J, with 15 bases between. The CDR3 contains 14 residues. CDR1 and CDR2 from the germline V gene are MDHEN and SYDVKM. CDR3 DNA sequence: TGTGCCAGTAACTTAGCGGAGAGCTCCTACGAGCAGTACTTC. Protein sequence: CASNLAESSYEQYF.

The chain recombines TRBV27 with TRBJ1-2; TRBD1 matches at 7 bases. V lost 4 bases, J lost 6 bases, and 11 bases stayed unmatched. This CDR3 has 15 residues. Germline CDR1 and CDR2: MNHEY and SMNVEV (reference sequence). CDR3 residues: CASSSRQGRIDGYTF. The CDR3 bases are TGTGCCAGCAGTTCTCGACAGGGAAGGATCGATGGCTACACCTTC.

The V and J genes are TRBV7-9 and TRBJ2-6; 15 bases map to TRBD2. The CDR3 is 21 residues long. After removal of 5 bases from V and 0 bases from J, the junction contained 11 bases not matched to a gene. Germline V lookup: CDR1 SEHNR, CDR2 FQNEAQ (reference sequence). CDR3 sequence (DNA): TGTGCCAGCAGCACGGGACTAGCGGGAGGTCAATCGAGCTCTGGGGCCAACGTCCTGACTTTC. Encoded protein: CASSTGLAGGQSSSGANVLTF.

The V gene is TRBV5-1, the J gene TRBJ2-7; 13 bases map to TRBD2. CDR3 length: 17 residues. CDR1 SGHRS and CDR2 YFSETQ come from the germline V gene. The trim removed 4 bases at V and 2 bases at J, leaving 9 bases unmatched. The CDR3 region is CASSRGTSGTNAYEQYF. The CDR3, as DNA: TGCGCCAGCAGCCGGGGGACTAGCGGGACCAATGCCTACGAGCAGTACTTC.

The V and J genes are TRBV5-1 and TRBJ2-5; 12 bases fit TRBD2. With 5 bases clipped from V and 4 bases from J, the junction kept 6 bases outside the gene matches. The CDR3 is made up of 15 amino acids. Germline CDR1 is SGHRS and CDR2 is YFSETQ. The CDR3 is CASRGLAGHTETQYF. The CDR3 DNA sequence: TGCGCCAGCAGAGGACTAGCGGGACATACAGAGACCCAGTACTTC.

The chain links TRBV3-1 (or the pseudogene TRBV3-2) to TRBJ2-1; 8 nucleotides match TRBD1. There are 15 residues in the CDR3. Germline V lookup: CDR1 LGHDT, CDR2 YNNKEL (reference sequence). Trimming removed 4 bases from V and 0 bases from J; junction bases left unmatched: 2. CDR3 nucleotide sequence: TGTGCCAGCAGCCCGACAGGGGTCTCCTACAATGAGCAGTTCTTC. Translating gives CASSPTGVSYNEQFF.

The chain couples TRBV15 to TRBJ1-2, with no clear D. Trimming shortened V by 0 bases and J by 0 bases, and 11 bases separated the two germline ends. The V gene's germline CDR1 is LNHNV and CDR2 YYDKDF (reference sequence). The CDR3 sequence is 16 residues long. The CDR3 sequence is CATSRDYSGSNYGYTF. DNA for the CDR3: TGTGCCACCAGCAGAGATTATTCGGGTTCTAACTATGGCTACACCTTC. The complete variable domain, with remaining parts taken from reference TRBV15 and TRBJ1-2, reads DAMVIQNPRYQVTQFGKPVTLSCSQTLNHNVMYWYQQKSSQAPKLLFHYYDKDFNNEADTPDNFQSRRPNTSFCFLDIRSPGLGDTAMYLCATSRDYSGSNYGYTFGSGTRLTVV.

The chain recombines TRBV2 with TRBJ2-1; 11 nucleotides line up with TRBD2. Germline V gene sequence: CDR1 SNHLY, CDR2 FYNNEI. The V segment lost 2 bases and the J segment 6 bases; nucleotides outside the gene matches: 3. The CDR3 loop spans 15 amino acids. CDR3: CASSEILAGGNEQFF. The DNA for the CDR3 is TGTGCCAGCAGTGAAATCCTAGCGGGGGGCAATGAGCAGTTCTTC.

V usage is TRBV24-1 and J usage is TRBJ2-3; the D is unclear. From germline, CDR1 is KGHDR and CDR2 SFDVKD. The CDR3 covers 14 residues. V was cut by 5 bases and J by 2 bases, with 10 bases left in between. This CDR3 reads CATSGNELTDTQYF. CDR3 bases: TGTGCCACCAGTGGAAATGAACTCACAGATACGCAGTATTTT.